What follows are 20 T cell receptor beta chains derived from one specimen sequenced in a study of cytomegalovirus exposure and HLA in healthy donors. Only in-frame clones appear in the TCRdb table, and some are missing; sequencing was by immunoSEQ multiplex PCR. The sample lists roughly 150,000 clones; 95% to 96% were seen once. What was sequenced was PBMCs. These receptors were obtained from a woman younger than 35 in good health and CMV-seronegative.

V usage is TRBV7-9 and J usage is TRBJ1-3; the D gene is possibly TRBD1 (5 bases). CDR3 length equals 16 residues. Germline CDR1 is SEHNR and CDR2 is FQNEAQ (reference sequence). With 5 bases removed from V and 0 bases from J, the gap between germline ends came to 14 bases. CDR3 DNA sequence: TGTGCCAGCAGCCAGGGCCCGGGAGGCTCTGGAAACACCATATATTTT. It yields the protein CASSQGPGGSGNTIYF.

V and J are TRBV27 and TRBJ2-6, with 9 bases matching TRBD1. This CDR3 region has 18 residues. Looked up from germline, CDR1 is MNHEY and CDR2 is SMNVEV (reference sequence). V was pared by 5 bases and J by 0 bases, with 8 bases of the junction left unmatched. In nucleotides, the CDR3 is TGTGCCAGCAGTCCAAACGGACAGGGGAACTCTGGGGCCAACGTCCTGACTTTC. Translation gives CASSPNGQGNSGANVLTF.

V and J are TRBV19 and TRBJ2-2, with no clear D. V dropped 5 bases and J dropped 7 bases, with 17 bases sitting between them. This CDR3 spans 15 amino acids. In germline, CDR1 is LNHDA, CDR2 SQIVND (reference sequence). In DNA form, the CDR3 reads TGTGCCAGTAGTCCCCGCTCGGGTGGCCACGGGGAGCTGTTTTTT. The encoded protein is CASSPRSGGHGELFF.

In its sample, this clone was seen once. Written as DNA, the CDR3 is TGTGCCAGCCCCGTTAAGTACTTC. Protein product: CASPVKYF. The V gene is TRBV21-1, the J gene TRBJ2-5; the DNA was not used to check the table's D call, TRBD2. TRBV21-1 is termed a pseudogene. This CDR3 comprises 8 residues.

As regards this clone: Other DNA sequences within the sample encode an identical CDR3. V and J are TRBV6-5 and TRBJ2-3, with D possibly matching TRBD2 (6 bases). Trimming cost V 6 bases and J 5 bases, with 9 bases left between them. CDR3 length: 12 residues. Looked up from germline, CDR1 is MNHEY and CDR2 is SVGAGI. The CDR3 nucleotides read TGTGCCAGCAGCCTGCGGGGAGATACGCAGTATTTT. It specifies CASSLRGDTQYF.

V usage is TRBV6-5 and J usage is TRBJ2-3; TRBD2 agrees at 11 bases. The germline V gene encodes CDR1 MNHEY and CDR2 SVGAGI. The CDR3 covers 15 residues. Trimming at V came to 3 bases and at J to 4 bases, leaving 3 bases not matched to a gene. CDR3 coding DNA: TGTGCCAGCAGTTATAGCGGGGGGGCCCCAGATACGCAGTATTTT. Protein: CASSYSGGAPDTQYF.

The chain carries TRBV4-2 and TRBJ1-2, with 9 bases aligning to TRBD1. The CDR3 length is 17 residues. The V and J ends lost 1 base and 3 bases, in that order; junction bases with no gene match: 9. The V gene's germline CDR1 is LGHNA and CDR2 YNFKEQ. The CDR3, as DNA: TGTGCCAGCAGCCAAGGGGGACAGGGTTTCCCCGACTATGGCTACACCTTC. Translation gives CASSQGGQGFPDYGYTF.

The J gene is TRBJ1-5, the V gene TRBV18, with D uncertain. The CDR3 covers 14 residues. Trimming took off 2 bases at V and 6 bases at J, with 11 bases between the two ends. Germline V gives CDR1 KGHSH, CDR2 LQKENI. CDR3: CASSPLAVGQPQHF. DNA of the CDR3: TGTGCCAGCTCACCATTGGCGGTAGGTCAGCCCCAGCATTTT.

This rearrangement joins TRBV2 to TRBJ1-4, with D tentatively TRBD1 (6 bases). The CDR3 spans 16 residues. Trimming removed 7 bases from V and 8 bases from J, with 23 bases in between. The V gene's germline CDR1 is SNHLY and CDR2 FYNNEI. CDR3: CASTEGLYQGREKLFF. In DNA, the CDR3 is TGTGCCAGCACTGAGGGGTTGTACCAGGGGAGAGAAAAACTGTTTTTT. Looking up the rest from reference TRBV2 and TRBJ1-4 gives the full variable domain: EPEVTQTPSHQVTQMGQEVILRCVPISNHLYFYWYRQILGQKVEFLVSFYNNEISEKSEIFDDQFSVERPDGSNFTLKIRSTKLEDSAMYFCASTEGLYQGREKLFFGSGTQLSVL.

V usage is TRBV10-3 and J usage is TRBJ1-1; no reliable D call. The germline CDR1 and CDR2 sequences are ENHRY and SYGVKD. Trimming stripped 8 bases from V and 4 bases from J, with 8 bases between. The CDR3 is 11 residues long. DNA for the CDR3: TGTGCCATCCGAGGGAGCACTGAAGCTTTCTTT. As protein: CAIRGSTEAFF.

The V call is TRBV4-3, the J call TRBJ1-6; perhaps TRBD1 as D (6 bases). The germline gives CDR1 LGHNA, CDR2 YSLEER. V was pared by 0 bases and J by 8 bases, with 11 bases between. This CDR3 has 15 residues. The CDR3: CASSQDRQGYSPLHF. DNA for the CDR3: TGCGCCAGCAGCCAAGATCGGCAGGGGTATTCACCCCTCCACTTT.

The gene calls are TRBV7-2 and TRBJ2-7; D is ambiguous. The germline V gene has CDR1 SGHTA and CDR2 FQGNSA. This CDR3 has 14 amino acids. The V end was cut by 1 base, the J end by 1 base, with 8 bases between. The CDR3 DNA follows: TGTGCCAGCAGCTTAGGCCCCCTATCCTACGAGCAGTACTTC. Translating gives CASSLGPLSYEQYF.

About this clone itself: Sequence at one end of the junction differs from germline and may be a read error. The chain combines TRBV25-1 with TRBJ2-7, with D possibly being TRBD1 (6 bases). This CDR3 comprises 15 residues. The V gene's germline CDR1 is MGHDK and CDR2 SYGVNS. This CDR3 reads CASSDPLAPRGLITF. Written as DNA, the CDR3 is TGTGCCAGCAGTGACCCACTCGCCCCCAGGGGTCTCATTACCTTC.

This sequence joins TRBV27 and TRBJ2-7; D is perhaps TRBD1 (6 bases). V was cut by 6 bases and J by 3 bases, with 21 bases left in between. Germline-derived CDR1 and CDR2 are MNHEY and SMNVEV (reference sequence). The CDR3 has 16 residues. CDR3 in amino acids: CASSPAYSGTNYEQYF. The CDR3 DNA sequence: TGTGCCAGCAGCCCCGCGTATTCGGGGACAAACTACGAGCAGTACTTC.

The chain joins TRBV6-5 to TRBJ1-2, with 10 bases matching TRBD1. Germline assignment: CDR1 MNHEY and CDR2 SVGAGI. V gave up 6 bases and J gave up 7 bases; unmatched junction bases: 5. The length of the CDR3 is 13 residues. The DNA for the CDR3 is TGTGCCAGCAGACGGACAGGGGGTAGTGGCTACACCTTC. Residues: CASRRTGGSGYTF.

The chain couples TRBV4-1 to TRBJ2-6, with a possible D match to TRBD2 (7 bases). The CDR3 sequence is 20 residues long. Trimming took 0 bases from V and 0 from J, leaving 18 bases between them. Germline V gene data show CDR1 as MGHRA and CDR2 as YSYEKL. CDR3 DNA: TGCGCCAGCAGCCAAGAGTACCCGCCCGGGGGGCACTCTGGGGCCAACGTCCTGACTTTC. Translating it yields CASSQEYPPGGHSGANVLTF.

The chain joins TRBV9 to TRBJ1-3; TRBD1 agrees at 7 bases. Germline CDR1 SGDLS, CDR2 YYNGEE. J gave up 4 bases and V 4 bases, and 8 bases lay outside the gene matches. This CDR3 is built from 15 residues. The CDR3 spells CASSPMDRLGNTIYF. The CDR3 DNA follows: TGTGCCAGCAGCCCAATGGACAGGCTGGGAAACACCATATATTTT.

This sequence joins TRBV7-9 and TRBJ1-5; 8 positions agree with TRBD1. The CDR3 has 16 residues. CDR1 and CDR2 from the germline V gene are SEHNR and FQNEAQ (reference sequence). V gave up 5 bases and J gave up 5 bases; unmatched junction bases: 11. Written as DNA, the CDR3 is TGTGCCAGCAGCGAAAGCGACAGGGGCGATTATCAGCCCCAGCATTTT. Protein: CASSESDRGDYQPQHF.

The chain recombines TRBV13 with TRBJ1-2; 8 bases are a match to TRBD1. Germline CDR1 PRHDT, CDR2 FYEKMQ (reference sequence). CDR3 size: 14 residues. V was clipped by 3 bases and J by 5 bases; unmatched bases: 5. In DNA, the CDR3 is TGTGCCAGCAGCTTTGAGGACAGGGCTTATGGCTACACCTTC. Its protein is CASSFEDRAYGYTF. Complete variable domain (other parts from reference TRBV13 and TRBJ1-2): AAGVIQSPRHLIKEKRETATLKCYPIPRHDTVYWYQQGPGQDPQFLISFYEKMQSDKGSIPDRFSAQQFSDYHSELNMSSLELGDSALYFCASSFEDRAYGYTFGSGTRLTVV.

V usage is TRBV13 and J usage is TRBJ2-3; TRBD1 matches at 9 bases. CDR1 is PRHDT and CDR2 is FYEKMQ in the germline V gene (reference sequence). The CDR3 is 15 residues long. J was trimmed by 9 bases and V by 4 bases; bases with no gene match: 11. CDR3 protein: CASSSGLRDRDTQYF. Written as DNA, the CDR3 is TGTGCCAGCAGCTCAGGACTAAGGGACAGGGACACGCAGTATTTT.